What follows are 25 T cell receptor beta chains derived from one specimen sequenced in a study of cytomegalovirus exposure and HLA in healthy donors. Researchers ran the PCR with 60 Vbeta and 13 Jbeta primers. The protocol was immunoSEQ multiplex PCR, while the TCRdb copy is restricted to in-frame clones and leaves out a portion. Of about 150,000 clones in the sample, under 90% were seen once. The sample consisted of PBMCs. The receptor set was obtained from a boy aged 2 to 10 in good health and CMV-seronegative.

This chain connects TRBV4-2 to TRBJ1-2; TRBD1 matches 7 bases. From germline, CDR1 is LGHNA and CDR2 YNFKEQ. The CDR3 runs 15 residues. V shed 0 bases and J 4 bases; nucleotides not matched to a gene: 5. The DNA for the CDR3 is TGTGCCAGCAGCCAAGAGAGAAGGGGGCCCTATGGCTACACCTTC. The encoded protein is CASSQERRGPYGYTF.

V gene TRBV27 combines with J gene TRBJ1-1; 7 bases line up with TRBD1. The CDR3 is 14 residues long. Looked up from germline, CDR1 is MNHEY and CDR2 is SMNVEV (reference sequence). Unmatched junction bases numbered 9, after V lost 7 bases and J lost 4 bases. The CDR3 reads CASIGGGSITEAFF. The CDR3 nucleotides are TGTGCCAGCATCGGAGGGGGCTCGATCACTGAAGCTTTCTTT.

The V call is TRBV5-4, the J call TRBJ1-5, with 9 bases fitting TRBD1. This CDR3 comprises 18 residues. Germline lookup yields CDR1 SGHNT and CDR2 YYREEE (reference sequence). V shed 4 bases, J shed 0 bases, and the junction held 11 bases outside the gene matches. This CDR3 is CASSHDPDRGYSNQPQHF. The CDR3 region has the DNA TGTGCCAGCAGCCATGACCCGGACAGGGGATATAGCAATCAGCCCCAGCATTTT.

This clone was seen only once. The V call is TRBV6-1, the J call TRBJ1-5; D not certain. CDR1 is MNHNS and CDR2 is SASEGT in the germline V gene. V was shortened by 1 base and J by 4 bases, with 11 bases between the two germline ends. There are 15 residues in the CDR3. The DNA for the CDR3 is TGTGCCAGCAGTGAAGTGAGGGCGGGGAATCAGCCCCAGCATTTT. This encodes CASSEVRAGNQPQHF.

The rearrangement joins TRBV5-4 to TRBJ2-2; TRBD2 agrees at 10 bases. With V trimmed by 2 bases and J by 4 bases, 17 bases remained unmatched. Germline V gene sequence: CDR1 SGHNT, CDR2 YYREEE (reference sequence). The CDR3 covers 20 residues. The chain's CDR3 is CASSLRGAALAGAGTGELFF. For the CDR3, the DNA is TGTGCCAGCAGCTTAAGGGGGGCGGCTCTAGCGGGAGCTGGCACCGGGGAGCTGTTTTTT.

In DNA, the CDR3 is TGTGCTAGTGGTTCCCCCGATCAGCCCCAGCATTTT. It encodes CASGSPDQPQHF. The chain recombines TRBV12-5 with TRBJ1-5; D unclear. Trimming shortened V by 4 bases and J by 5 bases, and 6 bases separated the two germline ends. The CDR3 is made up of 12 amino acids. Germline V lookup: CDR1 LGHNT, CDR2 FRNRAP. The variable domain in full, with the rest retrieved from reference TRBV12-5 and TRBJ1-5, is DARVTQTPRHKVTEMGQEVTMRCQPILGHNTVFWYRQTMMQGLELLAYFRNRAPLDDSGMPKDRFSAEMPDATLATLKIQPSEPRDSAVYFCASGSPDQPQHFGDGTRLSIL.

CDR3 sequence (DNA): TGCGCCAGCAGTTACAGGGGGAACACTGAAGCTTTCTTT. Its protein is CASSYRGNTEAFF. The chain links TRBV10-2 to TRBJ1-1; the match to TRBD1 covers 7 bases. V lost 5 bases and J lost 1; bases outside the gene matches: 1. The CDR3 runs 13 residues. The V gene's germline CDR1 is WSHSY and CDR2 SAAADI.

About this clone itself: Other DNA variants within this sample encode the same CDR3. The V and J genes are TRBV7-9 and TRBJ2-7; 7 positions match TRBD1. The ends lost 5 bases at V and 3 bases at J; junction bases unmatched: 4. Germline V lookup: CDR1 SEHNR, CDR2 FQNEAQ (reference sequence). The CDR3 contains 13 residues. The CDR3 DNA reads as TGTGCCAGCAGCCTCCGGGACAGCTACGAGCAGTACTTC. It encodes CASSLRDSYEQYF.

The chain employs TRBV7-3 and TRBJ1-1; a possible D gene is TRBD1 (6 bases). CDR1 and CDR2 (germline): SGHTA, FQGTGA. V lost 3 bases and J 1 base, leaving 9 bases between the germline ends. The CDR3 length is 14 residues. The CDR3 loop reads CASSLGAGNTEAFF. As DNA, the CDR3 is TGTGCCAGCAGCTTGGGGGCAGGGAACACTGAAGCTTTCTTT.

The chain's CDR3 is CASSPNLGTGGSGDTEAFF. In DNA form, the CDR3 reads TGTGCCAGCAGCCCGAATCTGGGGACAGGAGGCTCGGGGGACACTGAAGCTTTCTTT. This chain connects TRBV9 to TRBJ1-1; 8 bases line up with TRBD1. The germline V gene encodes CDR1 SGDLS and CDR2 YYNGEE. The CDR3 runs 19 residues. The V segment lost 4 bases and the J segment 3 bases; nucleotides outside the gene matches: 20. Using reference TRBV9 and TRBJ1-1 for the parts outside the CDR3, the full variable domain is DSGVTQTPKHLITATGQRVTLRCSPRSGDLSVYWYQQSLDQGLQFLIQYYNGEERAKGNILERFSAQQFPDLHSELNLSSLELGDSALYFCASSPNLGTGGSGDTEAFFGQGTRLTVV.

This clone was recorded only once. This chain joins TRBV4-1 and TRBJ2-1; D gene unclear. Germline CDR1 MGHRA, CDR2 YSYEKL. V shed 1 base and J shed 12 bases, with 10 bases lying between them. The CDR3 has 12 amino acids. Here the CDR3 reads CASSQVAERQFF. The CDR3 DNA reads TGCGCCAGCAGCCAAGTCGCAGAACGGCAGTTCTTC.

The rearrangement uses TRBV7-9 and TRBJ1-4; 7 nucleotides align to TRBD1. The trim removed 5 bases at V and 4 bases at J, leaving 4 bases unmatched. Germline values: CDR1 SEHNR, CDR2 FQNEAQ (reference sequence). This CDR3 region has 14 residues. CDR3 in amino acids: CASSLGQLNEKLFF. The CDR3 bases are TGTGCCAGCAGCCTGGGACAGCTTAATGAAAAACTGTTTTTT.

The chain joins TRBV4-1 to TRBJ2-5; 7 positions agree with TRBD1. The CDR3 is 17 residues long. J lost 5 bases, V lost 5 bases, and 17 bases had no gene match. Germline loops: CDR1 MGHRA, CDR2 YSYEKL. CDR3 sequence reads: CASSGLRPGQPSETQYF. CDR3 in DNA: TGCGCCAGCAGCGGCTTGCGGCCGGGACAGCCGTCGGAGACCCAGTACTTC.

The V gene is TRBV5-1, the J gene TRBJ2-3; D perhaps matches TRBD2 (7 bases). The V end was cut by 3 bases, the J end by 4 bases, with 15 bases between. Germline loops: CDR1 SGHRS, CDR2 YFSETQ. The CDR3 has 15 residues. The CDR3 here is CASSYYREGSDTQYF. CDR3 bases: TGCGCCAGCAGCTATTACAGGGAGGGCTCAGATACGCAGTATTTT.

CDR3 protein: CSVWVGRESDTQYF. The CDR3 coding sequence is TGCAGCGTTTGGGTTGGTCGGGAGTCTGATACGCAGTATTTT. The chain recombines TRBV29-1 with TRBJ2-3, with D possibly matching TRBD2 (6 bases). The CDR3 spans 14 residues. V shed 5 bases and J shed 6 bases, with 18 bases lying between them. The germline V gene has CDR1 SQVTM and CDR2 ANQGSEA.

The CDR3 coding sequence is TGTGCCAGCAGCTTGGTGGGCGGGGGTCGTACAGATACGCAGTATTTT. Translating gives CASSLVGGGRTDTQYF. The chain carries TRBV5-4 and TRBJ2-3; 7 bases are shared with TRBD2. Germline CDR1 reads SGHNT; CDR2 reads YYREEE (reference sequence). The CDR3 runs to 16 residues. The V gene end was trimmed by 0 bases and the J gene end by 3 bases; junction bases not matched to a gene: 7. Combining the CDR3 with reference TRBV5-4 and TRBJ2-3 gives the whole variable domain ETGVTQSPTHLIKTRGQQVTLRCSSQSGHNTVSWYQQALGQGPQFIFQYYREEENGRGNFPPRFSGLQFPNYSSELNVNALELDDSALYLCASSLVGGGRTDTQYFGPGTRLTVL.

This clone has just a few counts. The genes are TRBV25-1 and TRBJ2-1; no firm D call. The CDR3 consists of 14 residues. V was shortened by 4 bases and J by 4 bases, with 11 bases between the two germline ends. Germline V CDR1 and CDR2: MGHDK, SYGVNS. The CDR3 loop reads CASSVARDYNEQFF. CDR3 nucleotides: TGTGCCAGCAGTGTGGCTAGAGATTACAATGAGCAGTTCTTC. The full variable domain, in which reference TRBV25-1 and TRBJ2-1 provide the parts outside the CDR3, is EADIYQTPRYLVIGTGKKITLECSQTMGHDKMYWYQQDPGMELHLIHYSYGVNSTEKGDLSSESTVSRIRTEHFPLTLESARPSHTSQYLCASSVARDYNEQFFGPGTRLTVL.

The V and J genes are TRBV6-5 and TRBJ2-6; no clear D. The CDR3 spans 16 residues. Trimming left V 3 bases short and J 0 bases short, with 9 bases between. Looked up from germline, CDR1 is MNHEY and CDR2 is SVGAGI. CDR3 sequence: CASSYNRLSGANVLTF. The DNA for the CDR3 is TGTGCCAGCAGTTATAATAGACTCTCTGGGGCCAACGTCCTGACTTTC.

This clone has only a few counts. The J gene is TRBJ1-4, the V gene TRBV10-3; 7 nucleotides align to TRBD1. This CDR3 is 14 amino acids long. V lost 3 bases and J lost 6; bases outside the gene matches: 4. Germline V gives CDR1 ENHRY, CDR2 SYGVKD. CDR3 protein: CAISEDRVDEKLFF. CDR3 DNA: TGTGCCATCAGTGAAGACAGGGTTGATGAAAAACTGTTTTTT.

The gene calls are TRBV10-3 and TRBJ2-1; 9 bases map to TRBD2. The CDR3 sequence is 16 residues long. Germline CDR1 ENHRY, CDR2 SYGVKD. V was pared by 8 bases and J by 5 bases, with 13 bases of the junction left unmatched. CDR3 sequence reads: CAIADRAGGFNNEQFF. CDR3 coding DNA: TGTGCCATCGCGGACAGAGCGGGGGGTTTTAACAATGAGCAGTTCTTC.

The rearrangement links TRBV6-1 to TRBJ2-3, with 13 bases matching TRBD2. The junction had 4 bases not matched to a gene; V was cut back by 6 bases and J by 4 bases. The CDR3 totals 15 residues. Germline lookup yields CDR1 MNHNS and CDR2 SASEGT. This CDR3 reads CASSATSGGADTQYF. CDR3 nucleotide sequence: TGTGCCAGCAGCGCTACTAGCGGGGGGGCAGATACGCAGTATTTT.

The chain uses TRBV6-5 and TRBJ1-2; no clear D. From germline, CDR1 is MNHEY and CDR2 SVGAGI. CDR3 size: 13 residues. V was trimmed by 7 bases and J by 6 bases, leaving 15 bases between them. DNA for the CDR3: TGTGCCAGCACCAGACAAGCGGGAGATGGCTACACCTTC. This sequence encodes CASTRQAGDGYTF.

Only one count was recorded for this clone. The chain carries TRBV7-8 and TRBJ2-5; D not resolved. Between the trimmed V and J ends, which lost 1 base and 13 bases, there was a span of 16 bases. The CDR3 contains 13 residues. Germline CDR1 reads SGHVS; CDR2 reads FQNEAQ. The CDR3 loop reads CASSLDAFELPYF. For the CDR3, the DNA is TGTGCCAGCAGCTTAGACGCGTTTGAACTTCCGTACTTC.

The chain recombines TRBV7-9 with TRBJ1-2, with TRBD1 identical over 8 bases. The CDR3 covers 15 residues. V shed 5 bases and J 4 bases; nucleotides not matched to a gene: 9. CDR1 SEHNR and CDR2 FQNEAQ come from the germline V gene (reference sequence). The CDR3 reads CASSQRTGPIYGYTF. The CDR3 nucleotides are TGTGCCAGCAGCCAGCGGACAGGGCCTATCTATGGCTACACCTTC.

The V call is TRBV19, the J call TRBJ2-5, with TRBD2 matching over 10 bases. V was pared by 3 bases and J by 5 bases, with 6 bases of the junction left unmatched. The germline CDR1 and CDR2 sequences are LNHDA and SQIVND (reference sequence). CDR3 length: 15 amino acids. CDR3: CASSIPSGSGETQYF. CDR3 nucleotides: TGTGCCAGTAGTATTCCTAGCGGGAGTGGGGAGACCCAGTACTTC.